This entry describes one T cell receptor (beta chain). Which antigen it targets is not known. No per-base quality is available; no much larger clone lies one base away. Whole blood was collected in K2EDTA tubes by collaborating institutions according to the institutions' own protocols. For TCRbeta analysis, collaborator samples were shipped as frozen whole blood, as isolated PBMCs, or as DNA extracted from either sample type. The CDR3 numbers 15 residues from cysteine through phenylalanine. Just the 45-base CDR3 DNA is kept, in frame starting at base 1. The trim is 6 bases for V and 4 bases for J, with a gap of 18 bases between the germline ends. Based on the germline V gene (reference sequence), the CDR1 and CDR2 sequences are LNHDA and SQIVND. The entry originates in a study of blood T cell repertoires in COVID-19 (dated by TCRdb to between 2020 and 2021). Background on the whole study: Samples from collaborators originated in the United States, Italy and Spain and spanned both the acute and convalescent phases of COVID-19. Subjects who had been exposed to COVID-19, were actively infected with it, or had recovered from it provided the deeply sampled blood TCRbeta repertoires that made up the dataset. HLA class I and class II types, where available, came from metadata supplied by the sample provider rather than from assay-based typing. Samples were obtained from the ongoing ImmuneRACE study (first 160 participants) and from 950 to 1,500 subjects provided by 6 global collaborators. Sample metadata almost always included a de-identified subject ID, COVID-19 status, age in years and sex. The repertoires were released in a freely available public database intended as a resource for research on the immune response to SARS-CoV-2. The prospective study material was composed of cDNA or gDNA derived from T cells, B-cell-depleted T cells, or PBMCs.

General findings and caveats noted by the study authors: How much clinical and demographic metadata was included differed by source and by participant, and the metadata was provided uncurated.

TCRbeta CDR3 regions were amplified from genomic DNA using the immunoSEQ Assay, a bias-controlled multiplex PCR. As for the authors' bioinformatics: The number of nucleated cells in each sample was estimated by amplification of reference gene primers within the assay. To quantify the absolute abundance of each unique TCRbeta CDR3 rearrangement, sequence reads were collapsed and filtered. For each sample, productive Simpson clonality was calculated as the square root of Simpson's diversity index over productive rearrangements. TCRdb took over this immuneACCESS table, retaining in-frame rearrangements with V and J assigned. Such tables are incomplete; in checked studies, under half of the missing clones stem from an unresolved V gene, and the remainder is unexplained. The V and J calls and clone size are taken from that table; D and trimming were inferred from the DNA. The sample has around 86,000 clones on record, more than 80% of them singletons. About 10% of the sample lies in the top ten.

Sequences were obtained from peripheral blood. This TCR was sampled from a human donor in a cohort sampled during active COVID-19. The V and J genes are TRBV19 and TRBJ1-2; too little of a D gene remains to name it. Read as DNA, the sequence is TGTGCCAGTAGCCCCCGGACGGGATCCTTCTATGGCTACACCTTC. The encoded protein is CASSPRTGSFYGYTF.